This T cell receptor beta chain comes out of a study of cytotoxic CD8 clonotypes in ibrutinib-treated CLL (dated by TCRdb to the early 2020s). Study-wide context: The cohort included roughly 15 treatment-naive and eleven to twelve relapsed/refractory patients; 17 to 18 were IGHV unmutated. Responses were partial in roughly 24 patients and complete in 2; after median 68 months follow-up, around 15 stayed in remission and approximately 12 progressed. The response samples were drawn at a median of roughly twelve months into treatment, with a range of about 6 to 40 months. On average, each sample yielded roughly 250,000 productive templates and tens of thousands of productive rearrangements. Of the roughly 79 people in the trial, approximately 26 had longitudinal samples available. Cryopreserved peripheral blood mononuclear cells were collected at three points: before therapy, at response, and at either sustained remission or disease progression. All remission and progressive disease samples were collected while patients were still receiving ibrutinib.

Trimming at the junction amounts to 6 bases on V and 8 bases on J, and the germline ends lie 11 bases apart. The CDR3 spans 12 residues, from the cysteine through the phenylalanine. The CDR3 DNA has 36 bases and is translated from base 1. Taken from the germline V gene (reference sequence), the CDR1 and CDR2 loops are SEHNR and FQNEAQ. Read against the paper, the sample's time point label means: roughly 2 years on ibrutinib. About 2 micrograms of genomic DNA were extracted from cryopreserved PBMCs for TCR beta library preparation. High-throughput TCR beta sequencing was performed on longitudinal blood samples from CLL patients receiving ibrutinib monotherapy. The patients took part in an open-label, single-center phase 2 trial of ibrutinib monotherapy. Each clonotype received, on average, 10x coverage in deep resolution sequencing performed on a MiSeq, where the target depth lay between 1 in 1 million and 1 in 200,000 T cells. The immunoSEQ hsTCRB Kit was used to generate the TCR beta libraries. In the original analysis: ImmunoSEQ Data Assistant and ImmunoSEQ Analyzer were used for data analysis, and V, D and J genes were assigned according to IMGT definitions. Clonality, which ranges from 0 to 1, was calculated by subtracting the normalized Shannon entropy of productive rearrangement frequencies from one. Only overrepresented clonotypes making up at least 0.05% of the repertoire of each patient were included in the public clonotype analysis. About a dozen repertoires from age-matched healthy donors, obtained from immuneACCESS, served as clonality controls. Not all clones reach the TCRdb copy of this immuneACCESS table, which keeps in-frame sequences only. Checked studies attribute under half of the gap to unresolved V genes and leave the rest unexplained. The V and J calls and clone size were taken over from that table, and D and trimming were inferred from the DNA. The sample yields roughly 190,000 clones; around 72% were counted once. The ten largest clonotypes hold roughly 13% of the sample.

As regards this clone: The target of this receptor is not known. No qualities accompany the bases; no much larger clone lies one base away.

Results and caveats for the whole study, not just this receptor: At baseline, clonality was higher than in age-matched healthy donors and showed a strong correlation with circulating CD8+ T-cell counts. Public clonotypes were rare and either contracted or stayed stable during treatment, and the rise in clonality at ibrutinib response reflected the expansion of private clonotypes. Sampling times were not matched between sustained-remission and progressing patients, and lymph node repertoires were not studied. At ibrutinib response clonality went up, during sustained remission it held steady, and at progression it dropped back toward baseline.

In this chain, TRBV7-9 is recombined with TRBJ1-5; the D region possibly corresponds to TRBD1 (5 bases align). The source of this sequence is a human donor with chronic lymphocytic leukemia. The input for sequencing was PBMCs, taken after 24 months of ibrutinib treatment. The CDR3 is CASSQGGEPQHF. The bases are TGTGCCAGCAGTCAAGGAGGGGAGCCCCAGCATTTT.